This T cell receptor (beta chain) was identified during a study of blood T cell repertoires in COVID-19 (dated by TCRdb to 2019 to 2021). For context, the study as a whole: Samples covering the acute and convalescent phases of COVID-19 were provided by collaborators in the United States, Italy and Spain. The prospective study material was composed of cDNA or gDNA derived from T cells, B-cell-depleted T cells, or PBMCs. The dataset comprised deeply sampled blood TCRbeta repertoires from subjects exposed to, actively infected with, or recovered from COVID-19. The repertoires were released in a freely available public database intended as a resource for research on the immune response to SARS-CoV-2. Samples came from the ongoing ImmuneRACE study (first 160 participants) plus 1,254 subjects from 6 global collaborators. Sample metadata almost always included a de-identified subject ID, COVID-19 status, age in years and sex. Where HLA class I and class II types were available, the types were taken from metadata supplied by the sample provider, not from assay-based typing.

V is pared back by 4 bases and J by 6 bases, with 16 bases lying between the germline termini. The CDR3 covers 15 residues, taking in both the cysteine and the phenylalanine. Just the 45-base CDR3 DNA is kept, in frame starting at base 1. In the germline V gene (reference sequence), CDR1 corresponds to LGHDT and CDR2 to YNNKEL. A note on this clone: It lacks a known antigen. No base quality values were provided; no much bigger clone lies one nucleotide off.

TCRbeta CDR3 regions were amplified from genomic DNA by means of the immunoSEQ Assay, a bias-controlled multiplex PCR. In the authors' own workflow: Within the assay, amplification of reference gene primers was used to estimate how many nucleated cells each sample contained. To quantify the absolute abundance of each unique TCRbeta CDR3 rearrangement, sequence reads were collapsed and filtered. For each sample, productive Simpson clonality was calculated as the square root of Simpson's diversity index over productive rearrangements. TCRdb retrieved this table from immuneACCESS and kept in-frame rearrangements only. Not all clones are present; in checked studies, unresolved V genes account for under half, and no reason is known for the remainder. Clone size and the V and J calls come from that table; the DNA yielded D and trimming. The table for this sample lists a few hundred thousand clones; approximately 84% of them were counted only once. The ten largest clones take up about 15% of the sample.

Enrolling through a virtual design, the prospective study's participants ranged in age from roughly 18 to 90 years and lived across roughly 24 United States geographic areas. To assign participants to cohorts, the prospective study relied on clinical history that participants themselves reported in a screening survey and a study questionnaire. For ImmuneRACE Cohort 3, a participant was defined as recovered based on two consecutive negative NP/OP PCR tests, clearance by a healthcare professional, or resolution of symptoms. Mobile phlebotomists in the prospective study collected whole blood, serum and a nasopharyngeal or oropharyngeal swab from every participant. Over a roughly 2-month period, participants in the prospective study had the option of providing additional blood draws and questionnaires. Before DNA extraction, blood samples from the prospective study were shipped at room temperature or frozen.

What the work shows at the level of the full study, not this receptor alone: The quantity of clinical and demographic metadata differed by source and by participant and was supplied without curation.

The rearrangement joined TRBV3-1 (or the pseudogene TRBV3-2) to TRBJ1-5; the D gene assignment is ambiguous. The sample consisted of PBMCs or T cells enriched from blood (not recorded which). The receptor was derived from a man aged 35 to 55 who had recovered from COVID-19. The sequence in DNA is TGTGCCAGCAGCCTTCGACACCTGGCACCTCAGCCCCAGCATTTT. This gives the protein CASSLRHLAPQPQHF.